The sequence of this T cell receptor (beta chain) was determined in a study of glioma-infiltrating T cells. The wider study: Dexamethasone exposure before glioma surgery was limited to six or fewer days.

The length of the CDR3 is 13 residues. Germline values: CDR1 MNHNY, CDR2 SVGAGI (reference sequence). The V gene lost 2 bases and the J gene lost 4 bases, with 8 bases spanning the gap. The table lists this clonotype with many counts. Its antigen remains unidentified. Study-wide results and limits: Signature shared blood CDR3 motifs were enriched in low-divergence and depleted in high-divergence patients.

Using RNA template, CDR3s of TCR alpha and beta were amplified with iRepertoire arm-PCR. A single record per CDR3 protein comes from TCRdb applying MiXCR to the multiplex PCR reads. The data contain 300,000 to 450,000 distinct CDR3 sequences, roughly two fifths of them singletons. The specimen was glioma tissue, nonneoplastic brain tissue, or PBMCs (not recorded which). This sequence originates from a human donor with low-grade glioma or glioblastoma, undergoing nonglioma brain surgery, or in good health (not recorded which). The V call is TRBV6-6, the J call TRBJ1-2, with no clear D. This chain's CDR3 is CASSYGSLYGYTF. CDR3 coding DNA: TGTGCCAGCAGTTACGGTAGCCTCTATGGCTACACCTTC.